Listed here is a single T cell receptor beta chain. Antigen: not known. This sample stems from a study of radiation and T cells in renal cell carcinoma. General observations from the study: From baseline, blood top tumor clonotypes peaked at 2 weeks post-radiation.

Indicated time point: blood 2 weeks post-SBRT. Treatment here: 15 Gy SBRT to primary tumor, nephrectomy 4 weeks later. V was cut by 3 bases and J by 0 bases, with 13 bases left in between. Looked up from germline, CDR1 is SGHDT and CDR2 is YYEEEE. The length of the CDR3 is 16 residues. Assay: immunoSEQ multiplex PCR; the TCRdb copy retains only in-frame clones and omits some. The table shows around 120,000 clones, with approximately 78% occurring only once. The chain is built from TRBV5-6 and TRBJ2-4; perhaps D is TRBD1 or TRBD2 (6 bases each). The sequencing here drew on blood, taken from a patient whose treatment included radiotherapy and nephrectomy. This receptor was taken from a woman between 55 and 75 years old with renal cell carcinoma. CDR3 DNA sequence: TGTGCCAGCAGCTGGAGGGGGGTACCAGCCAAAAACATTCAGTACTTC. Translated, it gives CASSWRGVPAKNIQYF. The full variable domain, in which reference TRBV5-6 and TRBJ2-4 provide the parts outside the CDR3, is DAGVTQSPTHLIKTRGQQVTLRCSPKSGHDTVSWYQQALGQGPQFIFQYYEEEERQRGNFPDRFSGHQFPNYSSELNVNALLLGDSALYLCASSWRGVPAKNIQYFGAGTRLSVL.